These T cell receptor beta chains were read from a single sample in a study of blood T cells in healthy people across ages. One entry per CDR3 protein results from TCRdb running MiXCR on the 5' RACE reads. The sample contains approximately 350,000 distinct CDR3 sequences, 52% of which appear only once. The specimen sequenced was blood. The receptors derive from a man aged 55 to 70 in good health. Both conserved end residues are part of each CDR3. D genes are given only for firm matches. The size of a clone is reported for some rows only, either as once, few or many, or as a class for expanded clones.

clone_size: -
j_call: TRBJ2-3
v_call: TRBV20-1
d_call: -
cdr3_aa: CSARVGDGGTQYF
cdr3_nt: TGCAGTGCTAGAGTGGGTGACGGTGGTACGCAGTATTTT

clone_size: -
j_call: TRBJ1-6
v_call: TRBV5-1
d_call: TRBD1
cdr3_aa: CASSSAGGEGSPLHF
cdr3_nt: TGCGCCAGCAGCTCCGCAGGGGGCGAGGGATCACCCCTCCACTTT

clone_size: -
j_call: TRBJ2-1
v_call: TRBV20-1
d_call: -
cdr3_aa: CSAGRGVNEQFF
cdr3_nt: TGCAGTGCTGGGAGGGGGGTCAATGAGCAGTTCTTC

clone_size: many
j_call: TRBJ2-3
v_call: TRBV29-1
d_call: -
cdr3_aa: CSVDSTDTQYF
cdr3_nt: TGCAGCGTTGACAGCACAGATACGCAGTATTTT

clone_size: -
j_call: TRBJ2-3
v_call: TRBV20-1
d_call: TRBD2
cdr3_aa: CSADTSGGTDTQYF
cdr3_nt: TGCAGTGCCGATACTAGCGGAGGCACAGATACGCAGTATTTT

clone_size: few
j_call: TRBJ2-3
v_call: TRBV4-2
d_call: TRBD1
cdr3_aa: CASSLPGQGTDTQYF
cdr3_nt: TGTGCCAGCAGCCTACCGGGACAGGGTACAGATACGCAGTATTTT

clone_size: -
j_call: TRBJ2-7
v_call: TRBV20-1
d_call: TRBD2
cdr3_aa: CSARETSGSNYEQYF
cdr3_nt: TGCAGTGCTAGGGAAACTAGCGGTTCCAACTACGAGCAGTACTTC

clone_size: few
j_call: TRBJ2-5
v_call: TRBV7-2
d_call: -
cdr3_aa: CASSLRRNQETQYF
cdr3_nt: TGTGCCAGCAGTCTAAGGAGGAACCAAGAGACCCAGTACTTC

clone_size: few
j_call: TRBJ2-5
v_call: TRBV7-3
d_call: TRBD2
cdr3_aa: CASSFLSGRAETQYF
cdr3_nt: TGTGCCAGCAGTTTCCTTAGCGGGAGGGCGGAGACCCAGTACTTC

clone_size: -
j_call: TRBJ2-1
v_call: TRBV7-3
d_call: TRBD1
cdr3_aa: CTSSNRGSYNEQFF
cdr3_nt: TGTACCAGCAGCAACAGGGGCTCCTACAATGAGCAGTTCTTC

clone_size: -
j_call: TRBJ2-1
v_call: TRBV4-3
d_call: TRBD2
cdr3_aa: CASSQGSGKGNEQFF
cdr3_nt: TGCGCCAGCAGCCAAGGTAGCGGGAAGGGCAATGAGCAGTTCTTC

clone_size: -
j_call: TRBJ2-1
v_call: TRBV5-1
d_call: -
cdr3_aa: CASSPLMRCEQFF
cdr3_nt: TGCGCCAGCAGCCCGCTCATGCGTTGCGAGCAGTTCTTC

clone_size: -
j_call: TRBJ1-2
v_call: TRBV29-1
d_call: -
cdr3_aa: CSVALGQGSVNYGYTF
cdr3_nt: TGCAGCGTTGCCCTCGGGCAAGGGTCGGTTAACTATGGCTACACCTTC

clone_size: -
j_call: TRBJ2-7
v_call: TRBV6-6
d_call: -
cdr3_aa: CASSYGGLYEQYF
cdr3_nt: TGTGCCAGCAGTTACGGGGGCCTCTACGAGCAGTACTTC

clone_size: -
j_call: TRBJ2-2
v_call: TRBV7-2
d_call: -
cdr3_aa: CASSLVDTGELFF
cdr3_nt: TGTGCCAGCAGCTTAGTGGACACCGGGGAGCTGTTTTTT

clone_size: -
j_call: TRBJ1-4
v_call: TRBV7-2
d_call: TRBD1
cdr3_aa: CASSNGQGWLEKLFF
cdr3_nt: TGTGCCAGCAGCAACGGACAGGGCTGGTTGGAAAAACTGTTTTTT

clone_size: -
j_call: TRBJ2-7
v_call: TRBV7-6
d_call: TRBD1
cdr3_aa: CASSSLGQGSYEQYF
cdr3_nt: TGTGCCAGCAGCTCTTTGGGACAGGGAAGCTACGAGCAGTACTTC

clone_size: -
j_call: TRBJ2-5
v_call: TRBV20-1
d_call: -
cdr3_aa: CSALTVQETQYF
cdr3_nt: TGCAGTGCTCTGACAGTGCAAGAGACCCAGTACTTC

clone_size: -
j_call: TRBJ2-1
v_call: TRBV27
d_call: TRBD2
cdr3_aa: CASSPVPGTSAHNEQFF
cdr3_nt: TGTGCCAGCAGTCCTGTGCCCGGGACTAGCGCTCACAATGAGCAGTTCTTC

clone_size: -
j_call: TRBJ2-5
v_call: TRBV4-3
d_call: -
cdr3_aa: CASSQRGTGSQYF
cdr3_nt: TGCGCCAGCAGCCAAAGGGGAACTGGATCGCAGTACTTC

clone_size: -
j_call: TRBJ2-3
v_call: TRBV5-1
d_call: TRBD2
cdr3_aa: CASSRTSGVGSGTDTQYF
cdr3_nt: TGCGCCAGCAGCAGGACTAGCGGGGTCGGCAGCGGGACAGATACGCAGTATTTT

clone_size: few
j_call: TRBJ2-1
v_call: TRBV20-1
d_call: -
cdr3_aa: CSAGAASDSLPNEQFF
cdr3_nt: TGCAGTGCTGGAGCGGCTAGCGACAGCCTCCCCAATGAGCAGTTCTTC

clone_size: many
j_call: TRBJ1-2
v_call: TRBV11-2
d_call: -
cdr3_aa: CASSSIRGAGGYTF
cdr3_nt: TGTGCCAGCAGCTCTATTAGGGGGGCTGGTGGCTACACCTTC

clone_size: -
j_call: TRBJ2-4
v_call: TRBV6-2/TRBV6-3
d_call: -
cdr3_aa: CASSASGPGNIQYF
cdr3_nt: TGTGCCAGCAGTGCAAGCGGGCCCGGAAACATTCAGTACTTC

clone_size: -
j_call: TRBJ2-1
v_call: TRBV4-3
d_call: -
cdr3_aa: CASSHAEGHEQFF
cdr3_nt: TGCGCCAGCAGCCACGCCGAAGGGCATGAGCAGTTCTTC

clone_size: once
j_call: TRBJ2-5
v_call: TRBV4-1
d_call: TRBD2
cdr3_aa: CASSQAGTSGQETQYF
cdr3_nt: TGCGCCAGCAGCCAGGCTGGGACTAGCGGCCAAGAGACCCAGTACTTC

clone_size: -
j_call: TRBJ2-3
v_call: TRBV6-1
d_call: TRBD1
cdr3_aa: CASRPTGVDTQYF
cdr3_nt: TGTGCCAGCAGGCCCACAGGGGTGGATACGCAGTATTTT

clone_size: -
j_call: TRBJ2-5
v_call: TRBV6-2/TRBV6-3
d_call: TRBD2
cdr3_aa: CASRPSGSFYEQYF
cdr3_nt: TGTGCCAGCAGACCTAGCGGGAGTTTCTATGAGCAGTACTTC

clone_size: -
j_call: TRBJ2-4
v_call: TRBV2
d_call: -
cdr3_aa: CASRILAKNIQYF
cdr3_nt: TGTGCCAGTCGAATTCTAGCCAAAAACATTCAGTACTTC

clone_size: -
j_call: TRBJ2-7
v_call: TRBV29-1
d_call: TRBD1
cdr3_aa: CSVARGTGLGYEQYF
cdr3_nt: TGCAGCGTAGCCCGAGGGACAGGGCTAGGCTACGAGCAGTACTTC

clone_size: few
j_call: TRBJ2-3
v_call: TRBV24-1
d_call: -
cdr3_aa: CATSEPSEGTDTQYF
cdr3_nt: TGTGCCACCAGTGAGCCCAGCGAGGGCACAGATACGCAGTATTTT

clone_size: -
j_call: TRBJ2-5
v_call: TRBV5-1
d_call: -
cdr3_aa: CASQRDCEQYF
cdr3_nt: TGCGCCAGCCAAAGGGACTGCGAACAGTACTTC

clone_size: few
j_call: TRBJ2-7
v_call: TRBV20-1
d_call: -
cdr3_aa: CSASQGTSNEQYF
cdr3_nt: TGCAGTGCTAGCCAAGGGACTTCTAATGAGCAGTACTTC

clone_size: many
j_call: TRBJ2-7
v_call: TRBV12-3/TRBV12-4
d_call: TRBD2
cdr3_aa: CASRPGLAGLYEQYF
cdr3_nt: TGTGCCAGCAGGCCGGGACTAGCGGGGCTCTACGAGCAGTACTTC

clone_size: once
j_call: TRBJ1-1
v_call: TRBV6-2/TRBV6-3
d_call: TRBD1
cdr3_aa: CASSRDRGLLGTEAFF
cdr3_nt: TGTGCCAGCAGTCGGGACAGGGGGCTTTTAGGCACTGAAGCTTTCTTT

clone_size: -
j_call: TRBJ2-5
v_call: TRBV12-3/TRBV12-4
d_call: TRBD2
cdr3_aa: CASSPPLAGKETQYF
cdr3_nt: TGTGCCAGCAGTCCTCCCCTAGCGGGAAAAGAGACCCAGTACTTC

clone_size: -
j_call: TRBJ2-7
v_call: TRBV28
d_call: -
cdr3_aa: CASSAGQDLSRQYF
cdr3_nt: TGTGCCAGCAGTGCCGGGCAGGATTTGAGTCGGCAGTACTTC

clone_size: few
j_call: TRBJ1-4
v_call: TRBV20-1
d_call: -
cdr3_aa: CSARQPTNEKLFF
cdr3_nt: TGCAGTGCGAGACAGCCAACTAATGAAAAACTGTTTTTT

clone_size: -
j_call: TRBJ1-2
v_call: TRBV18
d_call: -
cdr3_aa: CASSPRGRETGYTF
cdr3_nt: TGTGCCAGCTCACCACGGGGCAGAGAGACTGGCTACACCTTC

clone_size: few
j_call: TRBJ2-7
v_call: TRBV6-2/TRBV6-3
d_call: -
cdr3_aa: CASSKGRLSYEQYF
cdr3_nt: TGTGCCAGCAGCAAGGGACGCCTCTCCTACGAGCAGTACTTC

clone_size: many
j_call: TRBJ1-2
v_call: TRBV18
d_call: -
cdr3_aa: CASSSQDNYGYTF
cdr3_nt: TGTGCCAGCTCATCCCAGGACAACTATGGCTACACCTTC

clone_size: few
j_call: TRBJ2-1
v_call: TRBV7-2
d_call: -
cdr3_aa: CASSLESGINEQFF
cdr3_nt: TGTGCCAGCAGCTTAGAGTCCGGGATCAATGAGCAGTTCTTC

clone_size: -
j_call: TRBJ1-1
v_call: TRBV28
d_call: -
cdr3_aa: CASSPPGGGTEAFF
cdr3_nt: TGTGCCAGCAGCCCGCCTGGGGGTGGCACTGAAGCTTTCTTT

clone_size: -
j_call: TRBJ2-1
v_call: TRBV2
d_call: -
cdr3_aa: CASSPTVNEQFF
cdr3_nt: TGTGCCAGCAGCCCGACGGTGAATGAGCAGTTCTTC

clone_size: -
j_call: TRBJ2-1
v_call: TRBV7-2
d_call: TRBD2
cdr3_aa: CASSLKGRGRKTQFF
cdr3_nt: TGTGCCAGCAGCTTGAAGGGGAGGGGTAGGAAGACCCAGTTCTTC

clone_size: few
j_call: TRBJ2-7
v_call: TRBV12-3/TRBV12-4
d_call: -
cdr3_aa: CASSLATPYEQYF
cdr3_nt: TGTGCCAGCAGCCTCGCGACCCCCTACGAGCAGTACTTC

clone_size: few
j_call: TRBJ2-7
v_call: TRBV29-1
d_call: -
cdr3_aa: CSVQDYEQYF
cdr3_nt: TGCAGCGTACAAGACTACGAGCAGTACTTC

clone_size: -
j_call: TRBJ2-1
v_call: TRBV5-1
d_call: TRBD2
cdr3_aa: CASSWTSGGNNEQFF
cdr3_nt: TGCGCCAGCAGCTGGACTAGCGGGGGAAACAATGAGCAGTTCTTC

clone_size: -
j_call: TRBJ2-7
v_call: TRBV7-9
d_call: -
cdr3_aa: CASSVGQMGYEQYF
cdr3_nt: TGTGCCAGCAGCGTTGGGCAGATGGGCTACGAGCAGTACTTC

clone_size: -
j_call: TRBJ2-6
v_call: TRBV28
d_call: TRBD1
cdr3_aa: CASSPFGTGGLATGANVLTF
cdr3_nt: TGTGCCAGCAGCCCCTTTGGGACAGGGGGCCTCGCTACTGGGGCCAACGTCCTGACTTTC

clone_size: -
j_call: TRBJ2-3
v_call: TRBV4-2
d_call: TRBD2
cdr3_aa: CASSQGTSGGADTQYF
cdr3_nt: TGTGCCAGCAGCCAAGGGACTAGCGGGGGGGCCGATACGCAGTATTTT

clone_size: -
j_call: TRBJ2-1
v_call: TRBV9
d_call: -
cdr3_aa: CASTPDPSYNEQFF
cdr3_nt: TGTGCCAGCACCCCGGATCCGTCCTACAATGAGCAGTTCTTC

clone_size: -
j_call: TRBJ2-3
v_call: TRBV20-1
d_call: -
cdr3_aa: CSASPIGGGRYTDTQYF
cdr3_nt: TGCAGTGCTAGTCCTATTGGGGGTGGGAGGTACACAGATACGCAGTATTTT

clone_size: few
j_call: TRBJ1-6
v_call: TRBV5-1
d_call: -
cdr3_aa: CASSLSGRDSPLHF
cdr3_nt: TGCGCCAGCAGCTTGTCAGGGAGGGATTCACCCCTCCACTTT

clone_size: few
j_call: TRBJ2-7
v_call: TRBV7-2
d_call: TRBD2
cdr3_aa: CASSLAGTSGSTYEQYF
cdr3_nt: TGTGCCAGCAGCTTAGCAGGGACTAGCGGGAGTACCTACGAGCAGTACTTC

clone_size: few
j_call: TRBJ2-5
v_call: TRBV6-2/TRBV6-3
d_call: -
cdr3_aa: CASKNGPRTQYF
cdr3_nt: TGTGCCAGCAAAAACGGGCCCCGGACCCAGTACTTC

clone_size: -
j_call: TRBJ2-3
v_call: TRBV2
d_call: TRBD2
cdr3_aa: CASRAAGLAGGDTQYF
cdr3_nt: TGTGCCAGCAGAGCCGCCGGACTAGCGGGTGGTGATACGCAGTATTTT

clone_size: once
j_call: TRBJ1-3
v_call: TRBV20-1
d_call: -
cdr3_aa: CSARDAERGTGNTIYF
cdr3_nt: TGCAGTGCTAGAGATGCGGAGCGGGGGACTGGAAACACCATATATTTT

clone_size: -
j_call: TRBJ2-5
v_call: TRBV4-1
d_call: -
cdr3_aa: CASSQAPTPSDETQYF
cdr3_nt: TGCGCCAGCAGCCAAGCCCCTACTCCTAGCGACGAGACCCAGTACTTC